The TCR beta chain described here comes from a study of cytomegalovirus exposure and HLA in healthy donors. Regarding the study as a whole: In a later analysis, TCR beta V- and J-gene trimming showed a link to a missense DCLRE1C variant. In a later analysis, across HLA loci, associated TCR counts were highest for DRB1, lowest for HLA-C. Researchers counted 164 TCR beta chains as cytomegalovirus-associated.

Researchers ran the PCR with 60 Vbeta and 13 Jbeta primers. Clones were read by immunoSEQ multiplex PCR, and TCRdb kept only the in-frame ones, dropping some. This sample's clone table lists around 76,000 clones. V lost 2 bases, J lost 2 bases, and 12 bases stayed unmatched. The germline CDR1 and CDR2 sequences are SEHNR and FQNEAQ (reference sequence). The CDR3 covers 18 residues. Points on this clone: Its antigen is still unknown.

This TCR was recovered from a woman in her sixties or seventies in good health and CMV-seronegative. The chain employs TRBV7-9 and TRBJ2-1; 7 bases map to TRBD2. Input material: PBMCs. The DNA for the CDR3 is TGTGCCAGCAGCTTACCCCAGGCTAGCGGCCCTACCTACAATGAGCAGTTCTTC. This sequence encodes CASSLPQASGPTYNEQFF. The full variable domain, in which reference TRBV7-9 and TRBJ2-1 provide the parts outside the CDR3, is DTGVSQNPRHKITKRGQNVTFRCDPISEHNRLYWYRQTLGQGPEFLTYFQNEAQLEKSRLLSDRFSAERPKGSFSTLEIQRTEQGDSAMYLCASSLPQASGPTYNEQFFGPGTRLTVL.